This passage covers 14 T cell receptor beta chains from one sample sequenced in a study of cytomegalovirus exposure and HLA in healthy donors (dated by TCRdb to about 2017). Library preparation employed the immunoSEQ multiplex PCR assay. The multiplex PCR relied on a mix of 60 forward primers for TCR Vbeta segments and 13 reverse primers for TCR Jbeta segments. TCRdb obtained this table from immuneACCESS and retained in-frame rearrangements with V and J assigned. These tables miss some clones; where compared with another copy, unresolved V genes account for less than half of the shortfall, and the remainder is unexplained. The table for this sample lists under 60,000 clones. The ten top clones hold approximately 12% of the sample. The sample consisted of PBMCs. The receptor set was obtained from a woman under 40 in good health and CMV-seropositive.

The rearrangement joins TRBV5-6 to TRBJ2-7; no clear D gene. The CDR3 is 14 amino acids. In germline, CDR1 is SGHDT, CDR2 YYEEEE. V lost 0 bases and J lost 3, with 10 bases in between. The DNA for the CDR3 is TGTGCCAGCAGCTTGGACAGATCTCTCTACGAGCAGTACTTC. Translated: CASSLDRSLYEQYF.

The chain joins TRBV5-4 to TRBJ2-3; D may be TRBD1 (5 bases). Between the trimmed V and J ends, which lost 2 bases and 4 bases, there was a span of 14 bases. The CDR3 has 15 residues. Looked up from germline, CDR1 is SGHNT and CDR2 is YYREEE (reference sequence). The CDR3 reads CASSFRVRGADTQYF. The DNA of the CDR3 is TGTGCCAGCAGCTTCAGGGTCAGAGGTGCAGATACGCAGTATTTT. The entire variable domain, with the rest obtained from reference TRBV5-4 and TRBJ2-3, is as follows: ETGVTQSPTHLIKTRGQQVTLRCSSQSGHNTVSWYQQALGQGPQFIFQYYREEENGRGNFPPRFSGLQFPNYSSELNVNALELDDSALYLCASSFRVRGADTQYFGPGTRLTVL.

The chain employs TRBV9 and TRBJ2-6; maybe TRBD2 (6 bases). V was pared by 3 bases and J by 0 bases, with 13 bases between. CDR1 is SGDLS and CDR2 is YYNGEE in the germline V gene. The CDR3 sequence is 17 residues long. CDR3: CASSANHGSSGANVLTF. As DNA, the CDR3 is TGTGCCAGCAGCGCGAACCACGGGAGCTCTGGGGCCAACGTCCTGACTTTC.

The chain is built from TRBV2 and TRBJ1-2, with no clear D. Trimming took 4 bases from V and 8 from J, leaving 17 bases between them. The CDR3 consists of 14 residues. The germline gives CDR1 SNHLY, CDR2 FYNNEI. The CDR3 loop reads CASSVETFTFGYTF. The CDR3 bases are TGTGCCAGCAGTGTTGAGACATTCACGTTCGGCTACACCTTC.

The chain couples TRBV19 to TRBJ1-1; no reliable D call. Trimming left V 2 bases short and J 1 base short, with 8 bases between. The CDR3 is 14 amino acids. Germline V CDR1 and CDR2: LNHDA, SQIVND (reference sequence). DNA of the CDR3: TGTGCCAGTAGTATAACTCAGGAGAACACTGAAGCTTTCTTT. It yields the protein CASSITQENTEAFF.

The rearrangement uses TRBV10-2 and TRBJ1-1; 10 nucleotides line up with TRBD1. Unmatched junction bases numbered 7, after V lost 6 bases and J lost 0 bases. The CDR3 spans 16 residues. Germline V gives CDR1 WSHSY, CDR2 SAAADI. CDR3 residues: CASSLRDRGMNTEAFF. CDR3 coding DNA: TGCGCCAGCAGCCTCCGGGACAGGGGAATGAACACTGAAGCTTTCTTT.

With regard to this clone: One junction end does not reproduce the germline sequence, and a read error may be involved. The chain joins TRBV7-7 to TRBJ2-2, with D perhaps matching TRBD2 (5 bases). The CDR3 has 15 residues. Germline loops: CDR1 SSHAT, CDR2 FNYEAQ (reference sequence). CDR3 sequence (DNA): TGTGCTAGCAGCCGCCGGGCCCCGGGGACCGGGGAGCTGTTTTTT. As protein: CASSRRAPGTGELFF. The full variable domain, its missing parts supplied by reference TRBV7-7 and TRBJ2-2, is GAGVSQSPRYKVTKRGQDVTLRCDPISSHATLYWYQQALGQGPEFLTYFNYEAQPDKSGLPSDRFSAERPEGSISTLTIQRTEQRDSAMYRCASSRRAPGTGELFFGEGSRLTVL.

The chain has TRBV30 and TRBJ1-1; 10 nucleotides line up with TRBD1. With 1 base clipped from V and 0 bases from J, the junction kept 5 bases outside the gene matches. The CDR3 runs to 16 residues. CDR1 and CDR2 (germline): GTSNPN, SVGIG (reference sequence). DNA for the CDR3: TGTGCCTGGAGTGCACTTGGGACAGGGGTGAACACTGAAGCTTTCTTT. Residues: CAWSALGTGVNTEAFF.

The V call is TRBV6-5, the J call TRBJ2-7, with TRBD1 identical over 9 bases. This CDR3 has 15 residues. Germline V CDR1 and CDR2: MNHEY, SVGAGI. The V segment lost 7 bases and the J segment 1 base; nucleotides outside the gene matches: 8. The CDR3 DNA sequence: TGTGCCAGCAAATTAGGACAGGGGCATTCCTACGAGCAGTACTTC. Residues: CASKLGQGHSYEQYF.

Frequency places this clone as medium-sized. The V call is TRBV2, the J call TRBJ2-1, with TRBD2 matching 9 bases. Germline V gene sequence: CDR1 SNHLY, CDR2 FYNNEI. The V segment lost 1 base and the J segment 5 bases; nucleotides outside the gene matches: 3. The CDR3 runs to 15 residues. The CDR3: CASSEGTSVDNEQFF. The CDR3 DNA sequence: TGTGCCAGCAGTGAAGGGACTAGCGTCGACAATGAGCAGTTCTTC.

The chain employs TRBV18 and TRBJ2-7, with 7 bases that match TRBD2. This CDR3 contains 14 residues. Germline V gene data show CDR1 as KGHSH and CDR2 as LQKENI. J was trimmed by 2 bases and V by 6 bases; bases with no gene match: 7. CDR3: CASSKGGQTYEQYF. The CDR3 region has the DNA TGTGCCAGCTCCAAGGGAGGGCAGACCTACGAGCAGTACTTC.

This chain joins TRBV7-8 and TRBJ2-1, with TRBD2 matching over 7 bases. This CDR3 comprises 15 residues. V was clipped by 4 bases and J by 9 bases; unmatched bases: 12. Germline V gene sequence: CDR1 SGHVS, CDR2 FQNEAQ. The CDR3 DNA reads as TGTGCCAGCAGCTCAGGGCTGCGTGCGGGAGTTGAGCAGTTCTTC. It translates to CASSSGLRAGVEQFF.

The chain carries TRBV19 and TRBJ1-2; 10 nucleotides agree with TRBD1. Germline CDR1 is LNHDA and CDR2 is SQIVND (reference sequence). V was clipped by 11 bases and J by 3 bases; unmatched bases: 9. This CDR3 spans 14 amino acids. The CDR3 bases are TGTGCCTCTGCGGGGGACAGGGGTGACTATGGCTACACCTTC. Protein: CASAGDRGDYGYTF.

The CDR3 here is CASRPPGGRNEKLFF. DNA for the CDR3: TGTGCCAGCAGACCCCCGGGGGGGCGGAATGAAAAACTGTTTTTT. The rearrangement links TRBV28 to TRBJ1-4; D is possibly TRBD1 (6 bases). There are 15 residues in the CDR3. Germline CDR1 reads MDHEN; CDR2 reads SYDVKM. Deletions cut 6 bases from V and 5 bases from J, with 16 bases between.